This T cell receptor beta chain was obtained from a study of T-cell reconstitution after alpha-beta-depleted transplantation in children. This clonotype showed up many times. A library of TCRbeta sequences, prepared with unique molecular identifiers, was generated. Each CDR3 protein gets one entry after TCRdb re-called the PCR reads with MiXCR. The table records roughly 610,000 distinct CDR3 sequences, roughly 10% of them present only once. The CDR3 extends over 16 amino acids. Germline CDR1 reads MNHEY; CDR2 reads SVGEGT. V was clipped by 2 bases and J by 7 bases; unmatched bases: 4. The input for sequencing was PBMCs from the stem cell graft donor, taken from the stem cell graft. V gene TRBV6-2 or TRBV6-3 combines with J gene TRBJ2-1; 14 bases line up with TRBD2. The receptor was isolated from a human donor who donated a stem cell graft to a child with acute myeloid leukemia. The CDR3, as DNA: TGTGCCAGCAGTTACGGGGGACTAGCGGGAGTTAATGAGCAGTTCTTC. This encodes CASSYGGLAGVNEQFF.